These 32 T cell receptor beta chains were all obtained from the same sample, sequenced in a study of blood T cell repertoires in COVID-19. Measured with immunoSEQ multiplex PCR; TCRdb has only the in-frame clones, and not every one. The sample holds approximately 100,000 clones, approximately 70% seen once. Sequenced material: peripheral blood. The receptors shown here come from an older man with acute or convalescent COVID-19.

The chain joins TRBV9 to TRBJ1-5; D is uncertain. V dropped 2 bases and J dropped 7 bases, with 13 bases sitting between them. The length of the CDR3 is 14 residues. Per the germline V gene, CDR1 is SGDLS and CDR2 is YYNGEE. The CDR3 spells CASSVIGPGQPQHF. The CDR3, as DNA: TGTGCCAGCAGCGTTATAGGCCCGGGACAGCCCCAGCATTTT.

V gene TRBV7-3 combines with J gene TRBJ1-1; 7 bases are a match to TRBD1. With 5 bases clipped from V and 6 bases from J, the junction kept 9 bases outside the gene matches. The CDR3 totals 14 residues. The germline V gene has CDR1 SGHTA and CDR2 FQGTGA. The CDR3 loop is CASSNQGVSAEAFF. The CDR3 region has the DNA TGTGCCAGCAGCAACCAGGGGGTCTCCGCTGAAGCTTTCTTT. The full variable domain, rest sourced from reference TRBV7-3 and TRBJ1-1, is GAGVSQTPSNKVTEKGKYVELRCDPISGHTALYWYRQSLGQGPEFLIYFQGTGAADDSGLPNDRFFAVRPEGSVSTLKIQRTERGDSAVYLCASSNQGVSAEAFFGQGTRLTVV.

The chain employs TRBV12-3 or TRBV12-4 and TRBJ1-1; D call uncertain. CDR3 length: 13 residues. Between the trimmed V and J ends, which lost 8 bases and 1 base, there was a span of 11 bases. The CDR3: CASGGRSNTEAFF. The CDR3 DNA reads as TGTGCCAGCGGCGGAAGATCGAACACTGAAGCTTTCTTT.

The chain recombines TRBV28 with TRBJ1-2; D possibly corresponds to TRBD1 (6 bases). V was pared by 5 bases and J by 7 bases, with 23 bases between. Per germline, CDR1 MDHEN and CDR2 SYDVKM. The CDR3 sequence is 16 residues long. The CDR3 here is CASSPPSGGRSSGYTF. CDR3 DNA sequence: TGTGCCAGCAGTCCTCCAAGCGGGGGCAGGAGTAGTGGCTACACCTTC.

The table lists this clone with a few counts. The genes are TRBV6-5 and TRBJ2-1; possibly TRBD1 for D (5 bases). Trimming took off 6 bases at V and 9 bases at J, with 21 bases between the two ends. CDR1 is MNHEY and CDR2 is SVGAGI in the germline V gene. The CDR3 totals 15 residues. The CDR3 bases are TGTGCCAGCAGGTTCACCCCCCAGGGTGGGGCTGAGCAGTTCTTC. It yields the protein CASRFTPQGGAEQFF.

The J gene is TRBJ2-7, the V gene TRBV28, with D perhaps TRBD2 (5 bases). This CDR3 has 13 residues. Germline lookup yields CDR1 MDHEN and CDR2 SYDVKM. Between the trimmed V and J ends, which lost 2 bases and 3 bases, there was a span of 8 bases. The CDR3 DNA is TGTGCCAGCAGTTTACCCGGGATCTACGAGCAGTACTTC. Translated: CASSLPGIYEQYF.

This chain uses TRBV5-1 with TRBJ2-3; 7 bases agree with TRBD1. The V and J ends lost 0 bases and 5 bases, in that order; junction bases with no gene match: 9. Germline V gene data show CDR1 as SGHRS and CDR2 as YFSETQ. The CDR3 sequence is 16 residues long. CDR3 amino acids: CASSLALTGAGDTQYF. CDR3 sequence (DNA): TGCGCCAGCAGCTTGGCCCTAACAGGGGCAGGAGATACGCAGTATTTT. The variable domain in full, completed from reference TRBV5-1 and TRBJ2-3, reads KAGVTQTPRYLIKTRGQQVTLSCSPISGHRSVSWYQQTPGQGLQFLFEYFSETQRNKGNFPGRFSGRQFSNSRSEMNVSTLELGDSALYLCASSLALTGAGDTQYFGPGTRLTVL.

This clone was seen a handful of times. The J gene is TRBJ2-4, the V gene TRBV5-5, with D perhaps matching TRBD2 (7 bases). This CDR3 region has 17 residues. Trimming stripped 0 bases from V and 4 bases from J, with 17 bases between. Looked up from germline, CDR1 is SGHKS and CDR2 is YYEKEE (reference sequence). Here the CDR3 reads CASSLAGGGGGKNIQYF. The DNA for the CDR3 is TGTGCCAGCAGCTTGGCTGGGGGGGGCGGCGGAAAAAACATTCAGTACTTC.

The genes are TRBV15 and TRBJ1-5; no definite D call. Trimming removed 7 bases at V and 7 bases at J, with 14 bases between. The CDR3 is made up of 13 amino acids. Per germline, CDR1 LNHNV and CDR2 YYDKDF (reference sequence). CDR3 in amino acids: CATNGRTGQPQHF. The DNA of the CDR3 is TGTGCCACCAATGGACGAACGGGACAGCCCCAGCATTTT.

This clone was found many times. V and J are TRBV5-6 and TRBJ2-5; no firm D call. V lost 2 bases and J 5 bases, leaving 13 bases between the germline ends. Germline CDR1 is SGHDT and CDR2 is YYEEEE. This CDR3 is 14 amino acids long. The DNA of the CDR3 is TGTGCCAGCAGCTTTGGCCCGGGTGGGGAGACCCAGTACTTC. It specifies CASSFGPGGETQYF.

The chain is built from TRBV5-1 and TRBJ1-4; the D gene is possibly TRBD1 (6 bases). The CDR3 loop spans 14 amino acids. In germline, CDR1 is SGHRS, CDR2 YFSETQ. Trimming took 4 bases from V and 6 from J, leaving 13 bases between them. The CDR3: CASSPQGSDEKLFF. CDR3 sequence (DNA): TGCGCCAGCAGCCCGCAGGGGTCAGATGAAAAACTGTTTTTT.

The gene calls are TRBV19 and TRBJ2-1; 8 bases align to TRBD2. V lost 3 bases to trimming and J lost 7 bases; unmatched junction nucleotides: 11. The germline gives CDR1 LNHDA, CDR2 SQIVND (reference sequence). The CDR3 runs 16 residues. In nucleotides, the CDR3 is TGTGCCAGTAGTATGGTAGCGGGACGGACGGGGAATGAGCAGTTCTTC. As protein: CASSMVAGRTGNEQFF.

This clone was counted a few times. The chain couples TRBV28 to TRBJ1-2; a possible D gene is TRBD1 (5 bases). Trimming left V 2 bases short and J 3 bases short, with 7 bases between. Germline CDR1 reads MDHEN; CDR2 reads SYDVKM. This CDR3 comprises 13 residues. In nucleotides, the CDR3 is TGTGCCAGCAGTTTAGACAGATACTATGGCTACACCTTC. Translating it yields CASSLDRYYGYTF.

The rearrangement joins TRBV19 to TRBJ2-4; possibly TRBD1 for D (6 bases). There are 15 residues in the CDR3. Germline CDR1 reads LNHDA; CDR2 reads SQIVND (reference sequence). Trimming took off 5 bases at V and 0 bases at J, with 11 bases between the two ends. The CDR3 DNA sequence: TGTGCCAGTAGTGCCCCGGACAGAGCCAAAAACATTCAGTACTTC. Translation: CASSAPDRAKNIQYF.

This rearrangement joins TRBV2 to TRBJ2-5, with 7 bases matching TRBD2. V trimming: 1 base; J trimming: 5 bases; junction bases outside the gene matches: 7. The germline V gene encodes CDR1 SNHLY and CDR2 FYNNEI. The CDR3 sequence is 15 residues long. The CDR3 region is CASSEGGLPHETQYF. CDR3 sequence (DNA): TGTGCCAGCAGTGAAGGGGGACTACCTCATGAGACCCAGTACTTC.

V usage is TRBV7-8 and J usage is TRBJ1-1, with D possibly being TRBD1 (6 bases). Germline V gives CDR1 SGHVS, CDR2 FQNEAQ. Trimming cost V 5 bases and J 1 base, with 14 bases left between them. The CDR3 loop spans 15 amino acids. The CDR3 bases are TGTGCCAGCAGCCCTAGGGGACAAAAGAACACTGAAGCTTTCTTT. Translating it yields CASSPRGQKNTEAFF.

This clone was seen a few times. The chain joins TRBV18 to TRBJ2-7; TRBD1 matches 9 bases. Trimming took 5 bases from V and 3 from J; bases not matched to a gene: 5. There are 14 residues in the CDR3. Per the germline V gene, CDR1 is KGHSH and CDR2 is LQKENI. Here the CDR3 DNA reads TGTGCCAGCTCATCGGGACAGGGTGTCTACGAGCAGTACTTC. Its translation is CASSSGQGVYEQYF.

The chain links TRBV12-3 or TRBV12-4 to TRBJ2-5; 9 bases line up with TRBD1. CDR3 length: 13 residues. V shed 10 bases and J 3 bases; nucleotides not matched to a gene: 6. CDR3 sequence reads: CATRGTGKETQYF. The CDR3 region has the DNA TGTGCCACCCGAGGGACAGGGAAAGAGACCCAGTACTTC.

This clone was seen many times. The chain has TRBV9 and TRBJ2-5; D might be TRBD1 (5 bases). V was pared by 1 base and J by 4 bases, with 14 bases between. The CDR3 has 15 residues. Germline V gene data show CDR1 as SGDLS and CDR2 as YYNGEE. The CDR3 reads CASSVSPGKGETQYF. The CDR3 DNA reads as TGTGCCAGCAGCGTAAGCCCAGGGAAGGGAGAGACCCAGTACTTC. The full variable domain, with the rest looked up from reference TRBV9 and TRBJ2-5, is DSGVTQTPKHLITATGQRVTLRCSPRSGDLSVYWYQQSLDQGLQFLIQYYNGEERAKGNILERFSAQQFPDLHSELNLSSLELGDSALYFCASSVSPGKGETQYFGPGTRLLVL.

V gene TRBV29-1 combines with J gene TRBJ2-1; 11 nucleotides align to TRBD2. Germline values: CDR1 SQVTM, CDR2 ANQGSEA. The CDR3 length is 15 residues. V lost 4 bases to trimming and J lost 7 bases; unmatched junction nucleotides: 9. The CDR3 protein is CSVGRASGRRNEQFF. The CDR3 nucleotides are TGCAGCGTTGGAAGGGCTAGCGGGAGGAGGAATGAGCAGTTCTTC.

This chain joins TRBV30 and TRBJ2-3, with D possibly matching TRBD1 (5 bases). The CDR3 sequence is 15 residues long. Germline V lookup: CDR1 GTSNPN, CDR2 SVGIG (reference sequence). Trimming pared 3 bases from V and 2 bases from J, leaving 15 bases between. CDR3 in DNA: TGTGCCTGGAGCTTCGGCAGGGTGATCACAGATACGCAGTATTTT. Its protein is CAWSFGRVITDTQYF.

The CDR3 spells CASSLDQGTPLHF. Here the CDR3 DNA reads TGTGCCAGCAGTTTAGACCAGGGTACACCCCTCCACTTT. The V gene is TRBV28, the J gene TRBJ1-6; a weak D match, TRBD1 (5 bases). From germline, CDR1 is MDHEN and CDR2 SYDVKM. The V and J ends lost 2 bases and 11 bases respectively, with 10 bases between them. The CDR3 length is 13 residues.

The rearrangement uses TRBV3-1 (or the pseudogene TRBV3-2) and TRBJ1-6, with 8 nucleotides matching TRBD1. The CDR3 extends over 16 amino acids. Per germline, CDR1 LGHDT and CDR2 YNNKEL (reference sequence). V was clipped by 3 bases and J by 7 bases; unmatched bases: 8. CDR3 sequence: CASSQAGTGYNSPLHF. CDR3 DNA: TGTGCCAGCAGCCAGGCCGGGACAGGTTACAATTCACCCCTCCACTTT.

The chain links TRBV6-5 to TRBJ2-3; 7 nucleotides align to TRBD2. V lost 7 bases and J lost 4; bases outside the gene matches: 8. Germline V CDR1 and CDR2: MNHEY, SVGAGI. The CDR3 spans 14 residues. For the CDR3, the DNA is TGTGCCAGCACCAAAGGCGGGAGCCCAGATACGCAGTATTTT. Translation gives CASTKGGSPDTQYF.

The gene calls are TRBV10-2 and TRBJ1-6; the D is unclear. This CDR3 region has 14 residues. Per the germline V gene, CDR1 is WSHSY and CDR2 is SAAADI. Trimming removed 2 bases at V and 9 bases at J, with 11 bases between. CDR3 sequence (DNA): TGCGCCAGCAGTGAGACAGAAGGGAGTTCACCCCTCCACTTT. It encodes CASSETEGSSPLHF.

This clone occurred a few times. The chain combines TRBV4-3 with TRBJ2-3, with TRBD1 as a possible D gene (6 bases). Trimming took off 1 base at V and 1 base at J, with 9 bases between the two ends. Germline lookup yields CDR1 LGHNA and CDR2 YSLEER. CDR3 length equals 15 residues. This chain's CDR3 is CASSQAGHRTDTQYF. DNA for the CDR3: TGCGCCAGCAGCCAAGCGGGACACCGCACAGATACGCAGTATTTT.

This clone has ten or more counts. The gene calls are TRBV6-2 or TRBV6-3 and TRBJ1-2; 8 bases line up with TRBD1. The germline CDR1 and CDR2 sequences are MNHEY and SVGEGT. The CDR3 contains 16 residues. Trimming at V came to 4 bases and at J to 4 bases, leaving 11 bases not matched to a gene. The CDR3, as DNA: TGTGCCAGCAGTTCCCTACCCGGACAGGGAGGCTATGGCTACACCTTC. Encoded protein: CASSSLPGQGGYGYTF.

This clone was seen more than once but under ten times. This rearrangement joins TRBV7-2 to TRBJ1-2; TRBD1 agrees at 7 bases. The ends lost 5 bases at V and 4 bases at J; junction bases unmatched: 4. CDR3 size: 13 residues. The germline V gene encodes CDR1 SGHTA and CDR2 FQGNSA. CDR3 residues: CASSRDRIYGYTF. CDR3 nucleotides: TGTGCCAGCAGCCGGGACAGAATCTATGGCTACACCTTC.

The chain links TRBV10-3 to TRBJ2-1; D is possibly TRBD1 (6 bases). Germline V gives CDR1 ENHRY, CDR2 SYGVKD. Trimming took 6 bases from V and 6 from J, leaving 18 bases between them. This CDR3 region has 15 residues. CDR3 loop: CAIRNAGGQSNEQFF. CDR3 sequence (DNA): TGTGCCATCAGAAACGCCGGAGGACAGTCCAATGAGCAGTTCTTC.

V and J are TRBV7-9 and TRBJ2-7, with TRBD2 matching 12 bases. The CDR3 consists of 15 residues. In germline, CDR1 is SEHNR, CDR2 FQNEAQ (reference sequence). V shed 1 base, J shed 4 bases, and the junction held 2 bases outside the gene matches. The CDR3 protein is CASSLGTSGKYEQYF. As DNA, the CDR3 is TGTGCCAGCAGCTTAGGGACTAGCGGGAAATACGAGCAGTACTTC. Looking up the rest from reference TRBV7-9 and TRBJ2-7 gives the full variable domain: DTGVSQNPRHKITKRGQNVTFRCDPISEHNRLYWYRQTLGQGPEFLTYFQNEAQLEKSRLLSDRFSAERPKGSFSTLEIQRTEQGDSAMYLCASSLGTSGKYEQYFGPGTRLTVT.

The CDR3 DNA sequence: TGTGCCAGCAGCGTAGACGGGCGGGGTGAGCAGTTCTTC. Its protein product is CASSVDGRGEQFF. This chain uses TRBV9 with TRBJ2-1, with a possible D match to TRBD2 (6 bases). CDR3 length: 13 amino acids. Germline-derived CDR1 and CDR2 are SGDLS and YYNGEE. Trimming removed 0 bases from V and 9 bases from J, with 10 bases in between. Based on the CDR3 plus reference TRBV9 and TRBJ2-1, the full variable domain is DSGVTQTPKHLITATGQRVTLRCSPRSGDLSVYWYQQSLDQGLQFLIQYYNGEERAKGNILERFSAQQFPDLHSELNLSSLELGDSALYFCASSVDGRGEQFFGPGTRLTVL.

The CDR3 spells CASCYRGYGERYGYTF. The CDR3 region has the DNA TGTGCCAGCTGCTACAGGGGTTATGGGGAGAGATATGGCTACACCTTC. This chain uses TRBV27 with TRBJ1-2; TRBD1 matches at 7 bases. The CDR3 length is 16 residues. V dropped 8 bases and J dropped 5; count of bases not matched to a gene: 17. CDR1 MNHEY and CDR2 SMNVEV come from the germline V gene (reference sequence).